Given below is one T cell receptor beta chain in context. Its specificity is unknown. The record originates from a study of cytomegalovirus exposure and HLA in healthy donors. Study as a whole: Earlier, 95 million to 140 million unique TCR beta sequences were recovered from approximately 200 million T cells by an analysis.

Study results and caveats: The availability of immune exposure information extended only to CMV serostatus. Rates of TCR association differed by HLA locus in a later analysis, with DRB1 highest and HLA-C lowest. Overall, approximately 180 TCR beta chains were annotated as cytomegalovirus-associated.

The CDR3 runs to 12 residues. From germline, CDR1 is SNHLY and CDR2 FYNNEI. Trimming shortened V by 7 bases and J by 3 bases, and 9 bases separated the two germline ends. PCR amplification relied on 60 Vbeta primers (plus 13 Jbeta primers). Assay: immunoSEQ multiplex PCR; the TCRdb copy retains only in-frame clones and omits some. The sample shows tens of thousands of clones, about 67% of them seen only once. The V gene is TRBV2, the J gene TRBJ2-5; D is possibly TRBD2 (5 bases). The sequence derives from a man aged 40-50 years in good health and CMV-seropositive. Sequencing was carried out using PBMCs. For the CDR3, the DNA is TGTGCCAGCACATACGGGGAAGAGACCCAGTACTTC. Its translation is CASTYGEETQYF.